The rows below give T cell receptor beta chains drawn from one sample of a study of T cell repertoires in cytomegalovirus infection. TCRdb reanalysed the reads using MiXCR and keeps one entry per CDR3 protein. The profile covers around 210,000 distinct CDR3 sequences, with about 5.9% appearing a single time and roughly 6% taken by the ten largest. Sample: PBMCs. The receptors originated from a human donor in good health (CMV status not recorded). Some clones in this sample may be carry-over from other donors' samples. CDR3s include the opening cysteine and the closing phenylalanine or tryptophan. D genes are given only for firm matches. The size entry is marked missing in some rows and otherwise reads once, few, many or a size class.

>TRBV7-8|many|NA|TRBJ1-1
TGTGCCAGCAGCACTCCTGGAGCCCCTCAAGCTTTCTTT
CASSTPGAPQAFF
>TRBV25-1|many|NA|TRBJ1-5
TGTGCCAGCAGTGGACGGCCGACGGAGCCCCAGCATTTT
CASSGRPTEPQHF
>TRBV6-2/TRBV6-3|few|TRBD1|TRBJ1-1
TGTGCCAGCAGTTACCCCCGACAGGGGTGGAACACTGAAGCTTTCTTT
CASSYPRQGWNTEAFF
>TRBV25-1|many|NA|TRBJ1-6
TGTGCCAGCAGTGATAGGACAGAGGCACTACCCTATAATTCACCCCTCCACTTT
CASSDRTEALPYNSPLHF
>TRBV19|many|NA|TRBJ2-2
TGTGCCAGTAGGCTAAGGGGTACCGCCGGGGAGCTGTTTTTT
CASRLRGTAGELFF
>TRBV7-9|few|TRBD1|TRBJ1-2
TGTGCCAGCAGCTCGGACAGGGGGCTCTATGGCTACACCTTC
CASSSDRGLYGYTF
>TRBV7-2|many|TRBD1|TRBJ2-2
TGTGCCAGCAGCTCGGGACAGACGACCGGGGAGCTGTTTTTT
CASSSGQTTGELFF
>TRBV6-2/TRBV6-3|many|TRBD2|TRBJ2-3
TGTGCCAGCAGTTCGCGACTAGCGGGGGGGCCGAGGGATACGCAGTATTTT
CASSSRLAGGPRDTQYF
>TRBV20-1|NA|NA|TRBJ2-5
TGCAGTGCTTCATTGTACCAAGAGACCCAGTACTTC
CSASLYQETQYF
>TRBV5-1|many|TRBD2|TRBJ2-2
TGCGCCAGCAGCTCCGCCCCCCTAGCGGGGGTTACCGGGGAGCTGTTTTTT
CASSSAPLAGVTGELFF
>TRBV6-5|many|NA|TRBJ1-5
TGTGCCAGCAGTTCCAGGGCGGATCAGCCCCAGCATTTT
CASSSRADQPQHF
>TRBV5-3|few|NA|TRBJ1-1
TGTGCCAGCAGCTTGATAAGTCGGAACACTGAAGCTTTCTTT
CASSLISRNTEAFF
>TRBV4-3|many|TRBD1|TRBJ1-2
TGCGCCAGCAGCCAAGGGGGCGGGACAGGGGTCTATGGCTACACCTTC
CASSQGGGTGVYGYTF
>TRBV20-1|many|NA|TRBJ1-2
TGCAGTGCTGGGGGACTCCGCCAAGGCTACACCTTC
CSAGGLRQGYTF
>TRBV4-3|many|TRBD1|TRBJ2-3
TGCGCCAGCAGCCAACAGGGGGCACCTAGCACAGATACGCAGTATTTT
CASSQQGAPSTDTQYF
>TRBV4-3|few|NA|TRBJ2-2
TGCGCCAGCAGCCCCCAGCAAGTACCCGGGGAGCTGTTTTTT
CASSPQQVPGELFF
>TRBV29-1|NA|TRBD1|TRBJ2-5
TGCAGCGTTATCAGACAGGGAGAGACCCAGTACTTC
CSVIRQGETQYF
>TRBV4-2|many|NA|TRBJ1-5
TGTGCCAGCAGCCAAGATCTGCAGGGTGGACAGCCCCAGCATTTT
CASSQDLQGGQPQHF
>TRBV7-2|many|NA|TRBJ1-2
TGTGCCAGCAGCTTAGTTCCTAGTTCGGACTATGGCTACACCTTC
CASSLVPSSDYGYTF
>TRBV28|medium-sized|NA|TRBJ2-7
TGTGCCAGCAGCTTAGCTTACGAGCAGTACTTC
CASSLAYEQYF
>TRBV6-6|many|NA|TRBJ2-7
TGTGCCAGCAGTTACTCGGGGGTCACAGGGACTCGGGACGAGCAGTACTTC
CASSYSGVTGTRDEQYF
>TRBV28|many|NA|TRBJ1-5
TGTGCCAGCAGCCCGGGGGGTAGCAATCAGCCCCAGCATTTT
CASSPGGSNQPQHF
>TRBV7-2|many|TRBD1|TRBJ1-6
TGTGCCAGCAGCACCCTGGGACAGGGGGCAAATTCACCCCTCCACTTT
CASSTLGQGANSPLHF
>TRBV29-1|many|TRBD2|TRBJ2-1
TGCAGCGTTGGCCTAGCGGGGGGTGCCAACTACAATGAGCAGTTCTTC
CSVGLAGGANYNEQFF
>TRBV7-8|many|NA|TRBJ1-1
TGTGCCAGCAGCTTATTCCAGGGTGGCAGATCGGCCACTGAAGCTTTCTTT
CASSLFQGGRSATEAFF
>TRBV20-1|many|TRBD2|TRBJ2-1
TGCAGTGCTGGGCGGGGGAGCTCCTACAATGAGCAGTTCTTC
CSAGRGSSYNEQFF
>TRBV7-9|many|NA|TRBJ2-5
TGTGCCAGCAGAACGGACAGTGCCCGTTCGGCCCAGTACTTC
CASRTDSARSAQYF
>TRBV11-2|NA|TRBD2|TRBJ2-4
TGTGCCAGCACTTCCGTCCGGGGGGGTGGAAACATTCAGTACTTC
CASTSVRGGGNIQYF
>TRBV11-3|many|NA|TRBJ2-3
TGTGCCAGCAGCTCGCCAGGGGATACGCAGTATTTT
CASSSPGDTQYF
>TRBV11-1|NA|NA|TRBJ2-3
TGTGCCAGCAGCCCACGGTTGGATATGCAGTATTTT
CASSPRLDMQYF
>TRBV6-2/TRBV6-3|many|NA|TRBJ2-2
TGTGCCAGCAGCTGGGGGCGTAACACCGGGGAGCTGTTTTTT
CASSWGRNTGELFF
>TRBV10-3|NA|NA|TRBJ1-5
TGTGCCATCAGGGACGGGTCCAGCAATCAGCCCCAGCATTTT
CAIRDGSSNQPQHF
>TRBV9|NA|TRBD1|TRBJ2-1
TGTGCCAGCAGCACTGTTGGGACAGGGGGCAATGAGCAGTTCTTC
CASSTVGTGGNEQFF
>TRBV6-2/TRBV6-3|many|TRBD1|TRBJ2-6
TGTGCCAGCAGTTACCGGCCGGGACAGGGAGCTGGGGCCAACGTCCTGACTTTC
CASSYRPGQGAGANVLTF
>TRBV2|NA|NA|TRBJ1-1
TGTGCCAGCACCTTAGACGAGGCGACTGAAGCTTTCTTT
CASTLDEATEAFF
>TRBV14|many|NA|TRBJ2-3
TGTGCCAGCAGCCAAGAGAACAGGGGCACAGATACGCAGTATTTT
CASSQENRGTDTQYF
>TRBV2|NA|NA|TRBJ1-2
TGTGCCAGCAGTGAAGGGACGGGGAACTATGGCTACACCTTC
CASSEGTGNYGYTF
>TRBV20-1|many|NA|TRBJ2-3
TGCAGTGCTCATCTTATGGGAACAGATACGCAGTATTTT
CSAHLMGTDTQYF
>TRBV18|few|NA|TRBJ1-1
TGTGCCAGCTCACCACAGCCGTATGGGGCTTTCTTT
CASSPQPYGAFF
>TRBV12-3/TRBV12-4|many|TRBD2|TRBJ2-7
TGTGCCAGCAGGATTAGCGGGGGGGCCCACGAGCAGTACTTC
CASRISGGAHEQYF
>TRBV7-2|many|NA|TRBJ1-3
TGTGCCAGCAGCTTAGTGGGACGGACGAGCTCTGGAAACACCATATATTTT
CASSLVGRTSSGNTIYF
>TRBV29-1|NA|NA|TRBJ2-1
TGCAGCGTTGAAGGGGAAATTCCCAGGGGAAATGAGCAGTTCTTC
CSVEGEIPRGNEQFF
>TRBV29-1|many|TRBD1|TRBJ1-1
TGCAGCGCCCAGACAGGGTTAAGGGCGAGGACTGAAGCTTTCTTT
CSAQTGLRARTEAFF
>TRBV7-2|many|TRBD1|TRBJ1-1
TGTGCCAGCAGCCCACGTCCCGGGACAGGGGGCGAAGGGACTGAAGCTTTCTTT
CASSPRPGTGGEGTEAFF
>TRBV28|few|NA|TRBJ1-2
TGTGCCAGCAGTCCTCAGGGTTTAGGGGGCTACACCTTC
CASSPQGLGGYTF
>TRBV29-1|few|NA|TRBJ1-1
TGCAGCGTTGAAGACGTGGGGGCTTTCTTT
CSVEDVGAFF
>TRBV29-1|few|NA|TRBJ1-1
TGCAGCGGTTGGGGTCGCCTGAACACTGAAGCTTTCTTT
CSGWGRLNTEAFF
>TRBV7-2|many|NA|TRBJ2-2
TGTGCCAGCAGCTTGGGGTTATGGGGGAACACCGGGGAGCTGTTTTTT
CASSLGLWGNTGELFF
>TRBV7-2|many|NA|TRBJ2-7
TGTGCCAGCAGCTTAGAAGCTCGCGGGGTGCTTTACTTC
CASSLEARGVLYF
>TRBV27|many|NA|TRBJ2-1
TGTGCCAGCAGCCCGGTGGGGAACTCCTACAATGAGCAGTTCTTC
CASSPVGNSYNEQFF
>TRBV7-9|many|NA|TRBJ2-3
TGTGCCAGCAGAACATCGGGGGCTGGCACAGATACGCAGTATTTT
CASRTSGAGTDTQYF
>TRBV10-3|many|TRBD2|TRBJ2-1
TGTGCCATCAGTGAGTCCCAACCGGTCCCTCTAAGCGGGGGATGGACCCTCCATGTCTTC
CAISESQPVPLSGGWTLHVF
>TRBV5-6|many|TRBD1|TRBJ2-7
TGTGCCAGCAGCCCGGGACAGTACGAGCAGTACTTC
CASSPGQYEQYF
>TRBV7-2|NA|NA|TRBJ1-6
TGTGCCAGCAGCTTTGACAGTAGTAATTCTCCCCTCCACTTT
CASSFDSSNSPLHF
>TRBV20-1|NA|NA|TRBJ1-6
TGCAGTGCCGCCCCACCGGGGTATAATTCACCCCTCCACTTT
CSAAPPGYNSPLHF
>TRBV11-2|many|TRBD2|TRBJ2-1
TGTGCCAGCAGGCTCCCGGGGGGGCGGGCCTCCTACAATGAGCAGTTCTTC
CASRLPGGRASYNEQFF
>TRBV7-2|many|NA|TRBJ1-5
TGTGCCAGCAGCCCCCGGGCGGCTGGGTTACAGCCCCAGCATTTT
CASSPRAAGLQPQHF
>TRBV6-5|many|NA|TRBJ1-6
TGTGCCAGCAGTCCCTGGGACGGGAATTCACCCCTCCACTTT
CASSPWDGNSPLHF
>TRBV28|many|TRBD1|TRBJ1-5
TGTGCCAGCAGTCCACTGGACAGGGGTAAACGGAGCAATCAGCCCCAGCATTTT
CASSPLDRGKRSNQPQHF